Described below is a single T cell receptor (beta chain) sequence and its context. Its antigen is unknown. Whether given at about 4 or about 12 weeks, second doses were pooled. This entry comes from a study of T cell responses to AZD1222 COVID-19 vaccine. Whole-study results and caveats: AZD1222 recipients seropositive at baseline numbered only five to seven. Regions left unmutated in variants are reportedly the target of nearly half of spike-specific TCRs.

Sequencing used immunoSEQ multiplex PCR; TCRdb keeps in-frame clones, though not all of them. This sample has roughly 200,000 clones; roughly 90% occur once, and the top ten carry about 1.7%. The ends were cut back, 2 bases at V and 2 bases at J, with 8 bases in the middle. From germline, CDR1 is WNHNN and CDR2 SYGVQD (reference sequence). CDR3 size: 14 residues. This material consisted of peripheral blood, taken 28 days after the second AZD1222 dose. The V gene is TRBV10-1, the J gene TRBJ2-3; D uncertain. The clonotype originates from an adult who received the AZD1222 COVID-19 vaccine. The CDR3 coding sequence is TGCGCCAGCAGTGAGACACCCCTCACAGATACGCAGTATTTT. Translated: CASSETPLTDTQYF.